Each of the 8 T cell receptor beta chains below was sequenced from the same sample in a study of blood T cell repertoires in COVID-19. TCRdb keeps only in-frame clones here, not all; method: immunoSEQ multiplex PCR. In the table there are some 240,000 clones, 80% to 90% of which are singletons. The source material was PBMCs or T cells enriched from blood (not recorded which). These receptors came from a man younger than 45 with acute COVID-19.

The V call is TRBV27, the J call TRBJ2-1, with TRBD2 identical over 9 bases. The CDR3 covers 16 residues. With 0 bases clipped from V and 4 bases from J, the junction kept 4 bases outside the gene matches. Germline V gene sequence: CDR1 MNHEY, CDR2 SMNVEV (reference sequence). DNA of the CDR3: TGTGCCAGCAGTTTATCTAGCGGGGGCAATTACAATGAGCAGTTCTTC. It specifies CASSLSSGGNYNEQFF.

The V gene is TRBV5-1, the J gene TRBJ2-6; TRBD1 might be the D (5 bases). The CDR3 consists of 16 residues. V was cut by 2 bases and J by 0 bases, with 9 bases left in between. CDR1 and CDR2 (germline): SGHRS, YFSETQ. CDR3: CASSLQEASGANVLTF. The CDR3 coding sequence is TGCGCCAGCAGCTTACAGGAAGCCTCTGGGGCCAACGTCCTGACTTTC.

The chain has TRBV6-2 or TRBV6-3 and TRBJ2-1; 7 bases agree with TRBD2. Germline V gene sequence: CDR1 MNHEY, CDR2 SVGEGT. J gave up 1 base and V 2 bases, and 2 bases lay outside the gene matches. The CDR3 runs 15 residues. Here the CDR3 DNA reads TGTGCCAGCAGTTACGTGGGAGGGTCCTACAATGAGCAGTTCTTC. This translates into CASSYVGGSYNEQFF.

The chain joins TRBV5-5 to TRBJ2-3, with 10 bases lining up with TRBD2. There are 16 residues in the CDR3. The ends lost 0 bases at V and 2 bases at J; junction bases unmatched: 3. Germline CDR1 reads SGHKS; CDR2 reads YYEKEE (reference sequence). DNA for the CDR3: TGTGCCAGCAGCTTGGAACTAGCGGGGAACACAGATACGCAGTATTTT. This gives the protein CASSLELAGNTDTQYF.

J is TRBJ2-5 and V is TRBV2; 8 nucleotides agree with TRBD2. Losses at the gene ends were 7 bases for V and 3 bases for J; bases not matched to a gene: 10. In germline, CDR1 is SNHLY, CDR2 FYNNEI. The CDR3 contains 15 residues. DNA for the CDR3: TGTGCCAGCAAGACCCCTGGGGGACTAGAAGAGACCCAGTACTTC. The encoded protein is CASKTPGGLEETQYF.

Notes on this clone: The junction and the germline gene differ at one end; a read error may be behind it. The V call is TRBV5-1, the J call TRBJ2-1; the D gene is possibly TRBD1 (5 bases). This CDR3 has 12 amino acids. The V gene's germline CDR1 is SGHRS and CDR2 YFSETQ. DNA of the CDR3: TGTGCCAGCAGTTACACAGGTGGTGAGCAGTTCTTC. It specifies CASSYTGGEQFF. Full variable domain (missing parts from reference TRBV5-1 and TRBJ2-1): KAGVTQTPRYLIKTRGQQVTLSCSPISGHRSVSWYQQTPGQGLQFLFEYFSETQRNKGNFPGRFSGRQFSNSRSEMNVSTLELGDSALYLCASSYTGGEQFFGPGTRLTVL.

The V and J genes are TRBV20-1 and TRBJ2-1; D is ambiguous. Germline-derived CDR1 and CDR2 are DFQATT and SNEGSKA (reference sequence). V shed 7 bases and J shed 7 bases, with 11 bases lying between them. This CDR3 has 11 amino acids. CDR3 residues: CSVSPENEQFF. In DNA form, the CDR3 reads TGCAGTGTCTCCCCCGAGAATGAGCAGTTCTTC.

The V call is TRBV20-1, the J call TRBJ2-1; TRBD2 agrees at 8 bases. This CDR3 has 15 amino acids. Trimming took 3 bases from V and 8 from J; bases not matched to a gene: 12. CDR1 DFQATT and CDR2 SNEGSKA come from the germline V gene (reference sequence). CDR3 residues: CSASIPAGARDEQFF. CDR3 DNA: TGCAGTGCTAGTATTCCAGCGGGGGCAAGGGATGAGCAGTTCTTC.